These T cell receptor beta chains were read from a single sample in a study of cytomegalovirus exposure and HLA in healthy donors. Using immunoSEQ multiplex PCR, the repertoire was profiled, and TCRdb retains in-frame clones only, with some absent. Among approximately 150,000 clones, 84% were seen once, and the ten largest hold 4% to 6%. The sample comprised PBMCs. The receptors were sampled from a girl between 10 and 17 years old in good health and CMV-seropositive. CDR3s include the opening cysteine and the closing phenylalanine or tryptophan. D genes are given only for firm matches. Clone sizes are given selectively: once, few, many, or a class where the clone is expanded.

v_call: TRBV30
j_call: TRBJ1-4
d_call: NA
clone_size: NA
cdr3_aa: CAWSGGLGGLVEKLFF
cdr3_nt: TGTGCCTGGAGTGGCGGACTGGGGGGGCTAGTGGAAAAACTGTTTTTT

v_call: TRBV19
j_call: TRBJ2-5
d_call: TRBD1
clone_size: NA
cdr3_aa: CASSIATGGETQYF
cdr3_nt: TGTGCCAGTAGTATAGCCACAGGGGGAGAGACCCAGTACTTC

v_call: TRBV5-6
j_call: TRBJ1-1
d_call: NA
clone_size: NA
cdr3_aa: CASNFRGTRWGTEAFF
cdr3_nt: TGTGCCAGCAACTTTAGAGGGACAAGGTGGGGCACTGAAGCTTTCTTT

v_call: TRBV19
j_call: TRBJ1-1
d_call: NA
clone_size: NA
cdr3_aa: CASSLRGITEAFF
cdr3_nt: TGTGCCAGTAGCCTCAGGGGTATCACTGAAGCTTTCTTT

v_call: TRBV19
j_call: TRBJ1-2
d_call: NA
clone_size: once
cdr3_aa: CASSSASQRPYGYTF
cdr3_nt: TGTGCCAGTAGTTCGGCCTCCCAGCGCCCCTATGGCTACACCTTC

v_call: TRBV27
j_call: TRBJ1-1
d_call: NA
clone_size: NA
cdr3_aa: CASSHRVDTEAFF
cdr3_nt: TGTGCCAGCAGTCACAGGGTGGACACTGAAGCTTTCTTT

v_call: TRBV6-1
j_call: TRBJ1-2
d_call: NA
clone_size: once
cdr3_aa: CASSEAHRAYGYTF
cdr3_nt: TGTGCCAGCAGTGAAGCTCACAGGGCCTATGGCTACACCTTC

v_call: TRBV7-2
j_call: TRBJ1-5
d_call: NA
clone_size: NA
cdr3_aa: CASSRPGDQPQHF
cdr3_nt: TGTGCCAGCAGCAGACCAGGGGATCAGCCCCAGCATTTT

v_call: TRBV20-1
j_call: TRBJ2-7
d_call: NA
clone_size: once
cdr3_aa: CSALHSYEQYF
cdr3_nt: TGCAGTGCTCTCCACTCCTACGAGCAGTACTTC

v_call: TRBV19
j_call: TRBJ1-5
d_call: TRBD1
clone_size: NA
cdr3_aa: CASSPGTGNNQPQHF
cdr3_nt: TGTGCCAGTAGCCCCGGGACAGGGAACAATCAGCCCCAGCATTTT

v_call: TRBV6-6
j_call: TRBJ1-1
d_call: NA
clone_size: once
cdr3_aa: CASSWPAGARGTEAFF
cdr3_nt: TGTGCCAGCAGTTGGCCCGCAGGGGCTCGGGGCACTGAAGCTTTCTTT

v_call: TRBV6-1
j_call: TRBJ1-4
d_call: TRBD1
clone_size: NA
cdr3_aa: CASSEAPYRGQREKLFF
cdr3_nt: TGTGCCAGCAGTGAAGCCCCTTACAGGGGGCAAAGGGAAAAACTGTTTTTT

v_call: TRBV22-1
j_call: TRBJ1-5
d_call: NA
clone_size: NA
cdr3_aa: CPGSAPERQPQHF
cdr3_nt: TGTCCTGGGAGCGCCCCCGAGCGTCAGCCCCAGCATTTT

v_call: TRBV5-4
j_call: TRBJ1-6
d_call: NA
clone_size: few
cdr3_aa: CASSLGAGNSPLHF
cdr3_nt: TGTGCCAGCAGCTTGGGTGCAGGTAATTCACCCCTCCACTTT

v_call: TRBV28
j_call: TRBJ1-2
d_call: NA
clone_size: NA
cdr3_aa: CASKEIVFNYGYTF
cdr3_nt: TGTGCCAGCAAAGAAATAGTATTTAACTATGGCTACACCTTC

v_call: TRBV19
j_call: TRBJ1-1
d_call: TRBD1
clone_size: NA
cdr3_aa: CASSIKGQVWTEAFF
cdr3_nt: TGTGCCAGTAGTATTAAGGGACAGGTTTGGACTGAAGCTTTCTTT

v_call: TRBV7-7
j_call: TRBJ2-1
d_call: TRBD2
clone_size: few
cdr3_aa: CASSSLAGPFNEQFF
cdr3_nt: TGTGCTAGCAGTTCTCTAGCGGGACCTTTCAATGAGCAGTTCTTC

v_call: TRBV6-6
j_call: TRBJ1-3
d_call: NA
clone_size: few
cdr3_aa: CASSHRELGNTIYF
cdr3_nt: TGTGCCAGCAGCCACAGGGAATTAGGAAACACCATATATTTT

v_call: TRBV10-3
j_call: TRBJ1-2
d_call: NA
clone_size: NA
cdr3_aa: CAISTLQTSAGYTF
cdr3_nt: TGTGCCATCAGTACATTACAGACGTCGGCGGGCTACACCTTC

v_call: TRBV4-1
j_call: TRBJ1-2
d_call: NA
clone_size: NA
cdr3_aa: CASSQDGDRWGGSGYTF
cdr3_nt: TGCGCCAGCAGCCAAGACGGGGATAGATGGGGAGGCTCTGGCTACACCTTC

v_call: TRBV7-9
j_call: TRBJ1-1
d_call: TRBD1
clone_size: NA
cdr3_aa: CASRENTGVNTEAFF
cdr3_nt: TGTGCCAGCAGGGAAAACACAGGGGTGAACACTGAAGCTTTCTTT

v_call: TRBV6-4
j_call: TRBJ1-2
d_call: NA
clone_size: NA
cdr3_aa: CASSDSGAANYGYTF
cdr3_nt: TGTGCCAGCAGTGACTCGGGGGCGGCTAACTATGGCTACACCTTC

v_call: TRBV20-1
j_call: TRBJ2-3
d_call: NA
clone_size: NA
cdr3_aa: CSARDSDTQYF
cdr3_nt: TGCAGTGCTAGAGATTCGGATACGCAGTATTTT

v_call: TRBV30
j_call: TRBJ1-2
d_call: TRBD1
clone_size: NA
cdr3_aa: CAWRTPGQGYGYTF
cdr3_nt: TGTGCCTGGAGGACCCCGGGACAGGGATATGGCTACACCTTC

v_call: TRBV6-1
j_call: TRBJ2-2
d_call: NA
clone_size: NA
cdr3_aa: CASRQEPNTGELFF
cdr3_nt: TGTGCCAGCCGACAGGAGCCGAACACCGGGGAGCTGTTTTTT

v_call: TRBV9
j_call: TRBJ2-2
d_call: TRBD1
clone_size: NA
cdr3_aa: CASSVADRRNTGELFF
cdr3_nt: TGTGCCAGCAGCGTAGCGGACAGGCGGAACACCGGGGAGCTGTTTTTT

v_call: TRBV19
j_call: TRBJ1-1
d_call: TRBD1
clone_size: few
cdr3_aa: CASSARQGANTEAFF
cdr3_nt: TGTGCCAGTAGTGCTAGACAGGGGGCAAACACTGAAGCTTTCTTT

v_call: TRBV9
j_call: TRBJ2-2
d_call: NA
clone_size: few
cdr3_aa: CASSVGHRQTGELFF
cdr3_nt: TGTGCCAGCAGCGTAGGTCACAGACAAACCGGGGAGCTGTTTTTT

v_call: TRBV12-1
j_call: TRBJ2-4
d_call: NA
clone_size: NA
cdr3_aa: CASSFVPSGGAVKNIQYF
cdr3_nt: TGTGCCAGCAGCTTTGTACCTAGCGGGGGGGCGGTCAAAAACATTCAGTACTTC

v_call: TRBV9
j_call: TRBJ2-5
d_call: NA
clone_size: once
cdr3_aa: CASSAGGPQETQYF
cdr3_nt: TGTGCCAGCAGCGCCGGGGGGCCGCAAGAGACCCAGTACTTC

v_call: TRBV15
j_call: TRBJ2-7
d_call: TRBD1
clone_size: NA
cdr3_aa: CATSRWTGDEQYF
cdr3_nt: TGTGCCACCAGCAGATGGACAGGGGACGAGCAGTACTTC

v_call: TRBV5-5
j_call: TRBJ1-5
d_call: NA
clone_size: NA
cdr3_aa: CASSLRQQGTQPQHF
cdr3_nt: TGTGCCAGCAGCTTACGACAGCAGGGGACTCAGCCCCAGCATTTT

v_call: TRBV7-9
j_call: TRBJ2-5
d_call: NA
clone_size: once
cdr3_aa: CASSKSETQYF
cdr3_nt: TGTGCCAGCAGTAAATCTGAGACCCAGTACTTC

v_call: TRBV9
j_call: TRBJ2-1
d_call: TRBD1
clone_size: NA
cdr3_aa: CASSETTGTAIYNEQFF
cdr3_nt: TGTGCCAGCAGCGAAACTACAGGGACAGCGATTTACAATGAGCAGTTCTTC

v_call: TRBV2
j_call: TRBJ2-7
d_call: NA
clone_size: NA
cdr3_aa: CASRSYSQVLSF
cdr3_nt: TGTGCCAGCAGGAGCTATTCACAGGTCCTTAGTTTC

v_call: TRBV19
j_call: TRBJ1-1
d_call: TRBD1
clone_size: NA
cdr3_aa: CASSHRGVNTEAFF
cdr3_nt: TGTGCCAGTAGTCACAGGGGGGTCAACACTGAAGCTTTCTTT

v_call: TRBV19
j_call: TRBJ2-5
d_call: NA
clone_size: NA
cdr3_aa: CASSIFSGAETQYF
cdr3_nt: TGTGCCAGTAGTATCTTTTCAGGGGCCGAGACCCAGTACTTC

v_call: TRBV6-5
j_call: TRBJ1-1
d_call: NA
clone_size: NA
cdr3_aa: CASRLGDTSNTEAFF
cdr3_nt: TGTGCCAGCAGATTAGGGGATACCTCAAACACTGAAGCTTTCTTT

v_call: TRBV6-5
j_call: TRBJ2-7
d_call: NA
clone_size: NA
cdr3_aa: CASSYSRRSEQYF
cdr3_nt: TGTGCCAGCAGTTACTCGAGGAGGTCCGAGCAGTACTTC

v_call: TRBV6-5
j_call: TRBJ1-3
d_call: TRBD1
clone_size: NA
cdr3_aa: CASSYTTGGSGNTIYF
cdr3_nt: TGTGCCAGCAGTTACACTACAGGGGGATCTGGAAACACCATATATTTT